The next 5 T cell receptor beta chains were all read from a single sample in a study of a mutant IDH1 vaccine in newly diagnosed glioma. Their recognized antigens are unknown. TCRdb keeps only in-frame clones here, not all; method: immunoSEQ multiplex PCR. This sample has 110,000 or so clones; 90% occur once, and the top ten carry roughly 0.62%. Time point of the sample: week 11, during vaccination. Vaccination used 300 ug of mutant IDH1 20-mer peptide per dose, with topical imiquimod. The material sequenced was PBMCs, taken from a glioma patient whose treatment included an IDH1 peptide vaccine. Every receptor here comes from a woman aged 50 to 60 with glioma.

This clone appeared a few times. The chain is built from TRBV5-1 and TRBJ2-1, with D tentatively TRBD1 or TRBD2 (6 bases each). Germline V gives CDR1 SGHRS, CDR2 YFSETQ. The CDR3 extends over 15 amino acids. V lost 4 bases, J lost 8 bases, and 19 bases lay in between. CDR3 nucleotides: TGCGCCAGCAGCCTAGACAGGAGCGGCGGGGATGAGCAGTTCTTC. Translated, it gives CASSLDRSGGDEQFF.

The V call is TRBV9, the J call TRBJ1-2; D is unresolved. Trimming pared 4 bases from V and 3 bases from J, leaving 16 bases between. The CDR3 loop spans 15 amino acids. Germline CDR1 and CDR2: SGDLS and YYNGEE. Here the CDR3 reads CASSPGFLRDYGYTF. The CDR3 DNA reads TGTGCCAGCAGCCCGGGATTCCTGAGGGACTATGGCTACACCTTC.

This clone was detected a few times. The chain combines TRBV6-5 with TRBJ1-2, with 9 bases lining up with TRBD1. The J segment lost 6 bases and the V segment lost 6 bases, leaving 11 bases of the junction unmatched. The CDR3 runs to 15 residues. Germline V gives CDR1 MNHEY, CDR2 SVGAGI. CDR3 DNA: TGTGCCAGCAGCCACGGGGCACAGGGGGCCGATGGCTACACCTTC. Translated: CASSHGAQGADGYTF.

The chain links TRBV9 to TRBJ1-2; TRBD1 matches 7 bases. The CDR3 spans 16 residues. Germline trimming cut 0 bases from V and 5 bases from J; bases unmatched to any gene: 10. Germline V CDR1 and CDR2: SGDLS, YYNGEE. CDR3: CASSVGGHRTGYGYTF. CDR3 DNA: TGTGCCAGCAGCGTAGGGGGACATAGGACAGGATATGGCTACACCTTC.

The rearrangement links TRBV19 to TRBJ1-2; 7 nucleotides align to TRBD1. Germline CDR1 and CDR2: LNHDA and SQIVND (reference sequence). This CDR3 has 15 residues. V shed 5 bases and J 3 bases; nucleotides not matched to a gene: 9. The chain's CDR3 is CASSPRQGLYYGYTF. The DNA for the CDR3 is TGTGCCAGTAGTCCCCGACAGGGCCTCTACTATGGCTACACCTTC.